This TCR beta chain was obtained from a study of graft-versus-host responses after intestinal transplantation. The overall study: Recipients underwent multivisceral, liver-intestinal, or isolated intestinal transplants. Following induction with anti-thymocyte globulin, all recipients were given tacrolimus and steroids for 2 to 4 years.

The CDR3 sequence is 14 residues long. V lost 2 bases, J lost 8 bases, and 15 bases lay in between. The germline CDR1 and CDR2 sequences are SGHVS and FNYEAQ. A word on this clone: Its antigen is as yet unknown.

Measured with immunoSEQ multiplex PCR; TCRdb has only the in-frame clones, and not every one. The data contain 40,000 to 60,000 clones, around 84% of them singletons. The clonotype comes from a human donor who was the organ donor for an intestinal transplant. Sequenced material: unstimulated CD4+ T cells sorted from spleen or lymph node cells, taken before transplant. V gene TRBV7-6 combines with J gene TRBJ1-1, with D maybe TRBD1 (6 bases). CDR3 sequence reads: CASSLSGGGTEAFF. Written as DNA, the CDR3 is TGTGCCAGCAGCTTATCAGGTGGGGGGACAGAAGCTTTCTTT.